These 25 T cell receptor beta chains were all obtained from the same sample, sequenced in a study of blood T cell repertoires in COVID-19. Libraries were prepared by immunoSEQ multiplex PCR; TCRdb keeps only in-frame clonotypes and omits some of them. Of 150,000 to 200,000 clones in the sample, 65% to 90% were seen once. The sequenced material came from peripheral blood. The receptor set was obtained from a man aged 55-75 years with acute or convalescent COVID-19.

V gene TRBV24-1 combines with J gene TRBJ1-5; 7 nucleotides line up with TRBD1. Per the germline V gene, CDR1 is KGHDR and CDR2 is SFDVKD. The CDR3 length is 15 residues. With 11 bases clipped from V and 0 bases from J, the junction kept 9 bases outside the gene matches. The CDR3 sequence is CAILTGTDSNQPQHF. The CDR3 region has the DNA TGTGCCATATTAACCGGGACAGATAGCAATCAGCCCCAGCATTTT.

This rearrangement joins TRBV7-9 to TRBJ1-4; 8 bases fit TRBD1. Germline V CDR1 and CDR2: SEHNR, FQNEAQ (reference sequence). The length of the CDR3 is 17 residues. Losses at the gene ends were 5 bases for V and 1 base for J; bases not matched to a gene: 9. The DNA for the CDR3 is TGTGCCAGCAGCCCCCCGGCCAGGGGGCGAACTAATGAAAAACTGTTTTTT. Protein: CASSPPARGRTNEKLFF.

The chain joins TRBV27 to TRBJ2-7; weak D call: TRBD2 (6 bases). The CDR3 extends over 14 amino acids. Trimming cost V 7 bases and J 3 bases, with 16 bases left between them. The germline CDR1 and CDR2 sequences are MNHEY and SMNVEV (reference sequence). The CDR3 region has the DNA TGTGCCAGCATCCCCAGGTGGGGGGACTACGAGCAGTACTTC. As protein: CASIPRWGDYEQYF.

This rearrangement joins TRBV5-1 to TRBJ2-2, with D uncertain. The CDR3 has 16 residues. With 6 bases removed from V and 2 bases from J, the gap between germline ends came to 17 bases. The germline gives CDR1 SGHRS, CDR2 YFSETQ. The DNA of the CDR3 is TGCGCCAGCAAGAACCCAGGAAGTGTAAACACCGGGGAGCTGTTTTTT. This encodes CASKNPGSVNTGELFF.

A remark on this clone: An end of the junction does not agree with germline; a read error may underlie this. The chain combines TRBV7-7 with TRBJ2-1; possibly TRBD2 for D (6 bases). The CDR3 sequence is 15 residues long. Germline V gives CDR1 SSHAT, CDR2 FNYEAQ (reference sequence). CDR3 sequence (DNA): TGTGCTAGCAGCCCAGAACTAGCTTTTGTGAATGAGCAGTTCTTC. This encodes CASSPELAFVNEQFF. The entire variable domain, with the rest obtained from reference TRBV7-7 and TRBJ2-1, is as follows: GAGVSQSPRYKVTKRGQDVTLRCDPISSHATLYWYQQALGQGPEFLTYFNYEAQPDKSGLPSDRFSAERPEGSISTLTIQRTEQRDSAMYRCASSPELAFVNEQFFGPGTRLTVL.

The rearrangement links TRBV24-1 to TRBJ2-3; 8 bases agree with TRBD2. CDR1 and CDR2 (germline): KGHDR, SFDVKD. This CDR3 is 18 amino acids long. The V segment lost 3 bases and the J segment 1 base; nucleotides outside the gene matches: 11. Here the CDR3 DNA reads TGTGCCACCAGTGATAACCTCTGGAGCGGGAGAGGCACAGATACGCAGTATTTT. Its translation: CATSDNLWSGRGTDTQYF.

V and J are TRBV11-2 and TRBJ2-7; 9 nucleotides line up with TRBD1. The germline gives CDR1 SGHAT, CDR2 FQNNGV. Losses at the gene ends were 6 bases for V and 3 bases for J; bases not matched to a gene: 9. CDR3 size: 15 residues. CDR3 amino acids: CASRRGTGQGYEQYF. The DNA of the CDR3 is TGTGCCAGCAGGCGGGGGACGGGACAGGGCTACGAGCAGTACTTC.

Only a few counts were recorded for this clone. The chain recombines TRBV5-6 with TRBJ2-6; 9 nucleotides line up with TRBD2. CDR1 and CDR2 (germline): SGHDT, YYEEEE. V trimming: 1 base; J trimming: 2 bases; junction bases outside the gene matches: 4. The CDR3 runs 17 residues. CDR3 in amino acids: CASSLSGRFTGANVLTF. The CDR3 nucleotides are TGTGCCAGCAGCTTGAGCGGGAGGTTCACTGGGGCCAACGTCCTGACTTTC.

The chain employs TRBV6-5 and TRBJ1-5; the D gene is possibly TRBD1 (5 bases). The ends were cut back, 5 bases at V and 4 bases at J, with 9 bases in the middle. This CDR3 spans 13 amino acids. Germline-derived CDR1 and CDR2 are MNHEY and SVGAGI. The CDR3 loop is CASSRQLNQPQHF. The CDR3 bases are TGTGCCAGCAGTCGACAGCTTAATCAGCCCCAGCATTTT.

The chain joins TRBV11-2 to TRBJ1-3; D remains ambiguous. Germline-derived CDR1 and CDR2 are SGHAT and FQNNGV. The CDR3 consists of 15 residues. V lost 2 bases and J lost 2, with 10 bases in between. The CDR3 protein is CASSLLGVPGNTIYF. DNA of the CDR3: TGTGCCAGCAGCTTATTGGGAGTCCCTGGAAACACCATATATTTT. Filled out from reference TRBV11-2 and TRBJ1-3, the complete variable domain reads EAGVAQSPRYKIIEKRQSVAFWCNPISGHATLYWYQQILGQGPKLLIQFQNNGVVDDSQLPKDRFSAERLKGVDSTLKIQPAKLEDSAVYLCASSLLGVPGNTIYFGEGSWLTVV.

The V gene is TRBV7-9, the J gene TRBJ2-3; 7 bases line up with TRBD2. J was trimmed by 6 bases and V by 2 bases; bases with no gene match: 2. CDR3 length: 13 amino acids. CDR1 and CDR2 from the germline V gene are SEHNR and FQNEAQ (reference sequence). CDR3 nucleotide sequence: TGTGCCAGCAGCTTACCCGGGGGGGATACGCAGTATTTT. Its protein product is CASSLPGGDTQYF.

This sequence joins TRBV11-3 and TRBJ2-5; TRBD2 matches 14 bases. CDR3 size: 18 residues. Germline CDR1 reads SGHNT; CDR2 reads YENEEA. V dropped 5 bases and J dropped 2; count of bases not matched to a gene: 10. CDR3 sequence reads: CASSPRLAGGREQETQYF. As DNA, the CDR3 is TGTGCCAGCAGCCCGCGACTAGCGGGAGGGCGTGAGCAAGAGACCCAGTACTTC.

The chain links TRBV28 to TRBJ1-1; 9 bases are shared with TRBD1. The V and J ends lost 3 bases and 4 bases, in that order; junction bases with no gene match: 9. This CDR3 spans 16 amino acids. Germline lookup yields CDR1 MDHEN and CDR2 SYDVKM. CDR3 in amino acids: CASSLAAETGGTEAFF. The CDR3 DNA reads TGTGCCAGCAGTTTGGCCGCCGAGACAGGGGGCACTGAAGCTTTCTTT.

This clone was found a few times. The chain links TRBV10-2 to TRBJ1-5; perhaps TRBD1 as D (5 bases). The germline V and J ends were trimmed by 6 bases and 2 bases, with 5 bases remaining between them. Looked up from germline, CDR1 is WSHSY and CDR2 is SAAADI. This CDR3 region has 12 residues. CDR3 in DNA: TGCGCCAGCAGACAGGGCAATCAGCCCCAGCATTTT. The encoded protein is CASRQGNQPQHF.

The chain uses TRBV29-1 and TRBJ2-5; no definite D call. The CDR3 totals 15 residues. Trimming stripped 5 bases from V and 0 bases from J, with 16 bases between. Germline V gives CDR1 SQVTM, CDR2 ANQGSEA. In nucleotides, the CDR3 is TGCAGCGTTTCCCCCCAGGCAGTGTACCAAGAGACCCAGTACTTC. Protein: CSVSPQAVYQETQYF.

The rearrangement links TRBV10-2 to TRBJ1-1; TRBD1 might be the D (6 bases). Germline V gene data show CDR1 as WSHSY and CDR2 as SAAADI. The CDR3 contains 13 residues. V was clipped by 4 bases and J by 3 bases, with 9 bases between them. The CDR3 sequence: CASSGNRDTEAFF. In nucleotides, the CDR3 is TGCGCCAGCAGTGGAAACAGGGACACTGAAGCTTTCTTT.

The V and J genes are TRBV18 and TRBJ2-2; the D gene is possibly TRBD2 (5 bases). This CDR3 region has 14 residues. V was cut by 1 base and J by 7 bases, with 10 bases left in between. Per germline, CDR1 KGHSH and CDR2 LQKENI. In DNA form, the CDR3 reads TGTGCCAGCTCACCACGGACCGAGGGCGGGGAGCTGTTTTTT. Protein: CASSPRTEGGELFF.

V usage is TRBV20-1 and J usage is TRBJ1-4; a possible D gene is TRBD1 (6 bases). CDR3 length: 14 residues. V shed 3 bases and J shed 7 bases, with 15 bases lying between them. Germline lookup yields CDR1 DFQATT and CDR2 SNEGSKA (reference sequence). The CDR3 region has the DNA TGCAGTGCTAGTCGACAGGCCAGGGTTGAAAAACTGTTTTTT. Encoded protein: CSASRQARVEKLFF.

The V and J genes are TRBV3-1 (or the pseudogene TRBV3-2) and TRBJ2-7, with D possibly matching TRBD1 (7 bases). Between the trimmed V and J ends, which lost 4 bases and 2 bases, there was a span of 12 bases. CDR1 is LGHDT and CDR2 is YNNKEL in the germline V gene (reference sequence). The CDR3 spans 14 residues. CDR3 protein: CASSLSGGTYEQYF. The CDR3 bases are TGTGCCAGCAGCCTATCAGGGGGGACCTACGAGCAGTACTTC.

The chain couples TRBV2 to TRBJ2-7; 9 positions agree with TRBD1. Germline CDR1 SNHLY, CDR2 FYNNEI. The ends lost 4 bases at V and 1 base at J; junction bases unmatched: 2. The CDR3 loop spans 14 amino acids. The CDR3 DNA sequence: TGTGCCAGCAGTGTGGGACAGGGATCCTACGAGCAGTACTTC. Encoded protein: CASSVGQGSYEQYF.

For the CDR3, the DNA is TGTGCCACCAGCAGAGTAGGGACAGGGGCCTATGGCTACACCTTC. Amino acids: CATSRVGTGAYGYTF. V is TRBV15 and J is TRBJ1-2, with TRBD1 identical over 10 bases. The trim removed 1 base at V and 4 bases at J, leaving 3 bases unmatched. The CDR3 runs 15 residues. Germline lookup yields CDR1 LNHNV and CDR2 YYDKDF (reference sequence). The whole variable domain, remainder taken from reference TRBV15 and TRBJ1-2, is DAMVIQNPRYQVTQFGKPVTLSCSQTLNHNVMYWYQQKSSQAPKLLFHYYDKDFNNEADTPDNFQSRRPNTSFCFLDIRSPGLGDTAMYLCATSRVGTGAYGYTFGSGTRLTVV.

In this sample, this clone turned up a few times. The rearrangement joins TRBV20-1 to TRBJ2-1; D remains unclear. Germline CDR1 and CDR2: DFQATT and SNEGSKA (reference sequence). The germline V and J ends were trimmed by 3 bases and 9 bases, with 9 bases remaining between them. This CDR3 comprises 11 residues. This chain's CDR3 is CSASVAFEQFF. The CDR3 DNA reads as TGCAGTGCTAGCGTGGCCTTTGAGCAGTTCTTC.

The V call is TRBV2, the J call TRBJ1-6; 7 nucleotides match TRBD1. The CDR3 is 14 residues long. Per the germline V gene, CDR1 is SNHLY and CDR2 is FYNNEI. V lost 6 bases, J lost 8 bases, and 7 bases stayed unmatched. This CDR3 is CASRDTGADSPLHF. The CDR3 nucleotides are TGTGCCAGCAGGGATACAGGGGCCGATTCACCCCTCCACTTT.

This clone has only one observation. DNA for the CDR3: TGTGCCAGCAGTGAAGCGCTTCTAAGCAATCAGCCCCAGCATTTT. This sequence encodes CASSEALLSNQPQHF. The chain carries TRBV6-1 and TRBJ1-5; D unresolved. The germline V gene has CDR1 MNHNS and CDR2 SASEGT. The CDR3 extends over 15 amino acids. The V end was cut by 0 bases, the J end by 1 base, with 7 bases between.

V is TRBV25-1 and J is TRBJ1-5; D unresolved. The CDR3 loop spans 12 amino acids. Trimming took off 5 bases at V and 4 bases at J, with 6 bases between the two ends. The V gene's germline CDR1 is MGHDK and CDR2 SYGVNS. This chain's CDR3 is CASSSGNQPQHF. CDR3 in DNA: TGTGCCAGCAGTTCCGGTAATCAGCCCCAGCATTTT.